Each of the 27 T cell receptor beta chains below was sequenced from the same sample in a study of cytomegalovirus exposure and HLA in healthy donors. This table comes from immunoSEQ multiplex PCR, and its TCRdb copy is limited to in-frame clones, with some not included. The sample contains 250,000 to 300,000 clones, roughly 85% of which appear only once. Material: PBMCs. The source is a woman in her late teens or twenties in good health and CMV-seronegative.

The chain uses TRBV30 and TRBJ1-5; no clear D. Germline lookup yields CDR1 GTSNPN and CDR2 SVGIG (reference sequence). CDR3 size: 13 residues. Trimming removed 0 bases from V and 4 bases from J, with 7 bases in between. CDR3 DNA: TGTGCCTGGAGTGTATACCGGAATCAGCCCCAGCATTTT. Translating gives CAWSVYRNQPQHF.

CDR3: CASSLGQGLETQYF. The DNA for the CDR3 is TGTGCCAGCAGCTTGGGACAGGGTCTAGAGACCCAGTACTTC. V is TRBV5-8 and J is TRBJ2-5; 7 nucleotides align to TRBD1. J was trimmed by 4 bases and V by 0 bases; bases with no gene match: 3. The CDR3 totals 14 residues. From germline, CDR1 is SGHTS and CDR2 YDEGEE.

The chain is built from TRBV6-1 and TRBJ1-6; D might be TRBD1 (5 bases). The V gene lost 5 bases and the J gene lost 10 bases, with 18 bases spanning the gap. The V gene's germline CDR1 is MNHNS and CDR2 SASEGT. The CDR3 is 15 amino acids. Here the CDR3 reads CASSLRRQQGSPLHF. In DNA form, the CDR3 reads TGTGCCAGCAGTCTAAGACGGCAGCAGGGATCACCCCTCCACTTT.

The CDR3 nucleotides read TGTGCCAGCAGTTTATCGCACAGGGGAGGAGATGGCTACACCTTC. Translated: CASSLSHRGGDGYTF. The chain is built from TRBV27 and TRBJ1-2, with 7 bases matching TRBD1. Unmatched junction bases numbered 7, after V lost 0 bases and J lost 6 bases. Germline CDR1 and CDR2: MNHEY and SMNVEV (reference sequence). The CDR3 spans 15 residues.

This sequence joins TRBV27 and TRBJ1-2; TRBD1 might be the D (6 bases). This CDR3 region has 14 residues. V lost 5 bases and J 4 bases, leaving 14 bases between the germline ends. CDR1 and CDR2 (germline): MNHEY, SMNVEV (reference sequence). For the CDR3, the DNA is TGTGCCAGCAGTCCCCTCGGACAGCTCTATGGCTACACCTTC. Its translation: CASSPLGQLYGYTF.

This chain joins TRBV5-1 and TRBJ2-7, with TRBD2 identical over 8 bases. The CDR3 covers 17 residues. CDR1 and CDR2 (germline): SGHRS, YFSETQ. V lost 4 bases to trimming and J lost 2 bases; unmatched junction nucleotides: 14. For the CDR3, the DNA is TGCGCCAGCAGCACAGGACTAGCTTCTACCAATCCCTACGAGCAGTACTTC. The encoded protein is CASSTGLASTNPYEQYF.

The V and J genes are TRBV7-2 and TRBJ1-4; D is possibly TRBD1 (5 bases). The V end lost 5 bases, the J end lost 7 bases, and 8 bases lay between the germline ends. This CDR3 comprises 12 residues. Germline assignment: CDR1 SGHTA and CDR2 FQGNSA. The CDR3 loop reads CASSRQGEKLFF. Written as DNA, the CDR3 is TGTGCCAGCAGCCGGCAGGGTGAAAAACTGTTTTTT.

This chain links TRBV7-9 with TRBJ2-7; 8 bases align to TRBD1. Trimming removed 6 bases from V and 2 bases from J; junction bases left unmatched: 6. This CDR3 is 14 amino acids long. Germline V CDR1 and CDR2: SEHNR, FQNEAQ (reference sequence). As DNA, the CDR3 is TGTGCCAGCAGGCGTTCGGGACAGGCCTACGAGCAGTACTTC. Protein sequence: CASRRSGQAYEQYF.

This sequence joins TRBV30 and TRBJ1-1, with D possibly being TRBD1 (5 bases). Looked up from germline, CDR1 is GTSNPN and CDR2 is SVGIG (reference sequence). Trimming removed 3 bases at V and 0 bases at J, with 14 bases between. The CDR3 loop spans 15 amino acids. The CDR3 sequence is CAWRVAGRLNTEAFF. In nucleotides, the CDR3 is TGTGCCTGGAGGGTAGCGGGGCGATTGAACACTGAAGCTTTCTTT.

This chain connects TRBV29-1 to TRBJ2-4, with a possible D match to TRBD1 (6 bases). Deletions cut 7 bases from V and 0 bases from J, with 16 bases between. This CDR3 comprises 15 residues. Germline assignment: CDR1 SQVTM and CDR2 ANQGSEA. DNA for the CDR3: TGCAGCGCCATCCGGGACAACCTAGCCAAAAACATTCAGTACTTC. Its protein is CSAIRDNLAKNIQYF.

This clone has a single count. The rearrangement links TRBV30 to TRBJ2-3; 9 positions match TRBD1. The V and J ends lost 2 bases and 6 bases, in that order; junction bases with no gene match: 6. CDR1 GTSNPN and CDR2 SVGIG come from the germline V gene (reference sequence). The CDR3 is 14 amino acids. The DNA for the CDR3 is TGTGCCTGGAGTTTAACAGGGGGCGGGGATACGCAGTATTTT. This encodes CAWSLTGGGDTQYF.

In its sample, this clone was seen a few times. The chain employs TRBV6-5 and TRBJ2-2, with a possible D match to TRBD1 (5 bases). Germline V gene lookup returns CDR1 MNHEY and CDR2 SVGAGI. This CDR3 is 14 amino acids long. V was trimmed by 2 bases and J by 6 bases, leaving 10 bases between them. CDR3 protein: CASSYGPRAGELFF. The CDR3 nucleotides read TGTGCCAGCAGTTACGGCCCCAGGGCCGGGGAGCTGTTTTTT.

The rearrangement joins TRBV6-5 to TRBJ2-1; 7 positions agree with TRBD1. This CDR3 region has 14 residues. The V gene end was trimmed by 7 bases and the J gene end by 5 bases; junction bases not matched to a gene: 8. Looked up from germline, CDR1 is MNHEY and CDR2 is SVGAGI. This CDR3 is CASTSGDRNNEQFF. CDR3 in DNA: TGTGCCAGCACCTCCGGGGACAGAAACAATGAGCAGTTCTTC.

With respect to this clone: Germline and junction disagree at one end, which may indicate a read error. The CDR3 loop is CASSPMEEGGNQKLFF. Written as DNA, the CDR3 is TGTGCCAGCTCACCAATGGAGGAAGGGGGTAATCAAAAACTGTTTTTT. V gene TRBV18 combines with J gene TRBJ1-4; D is possibly TRBD1 (6 bases). The CDR3 has 16 residues. The germline CDR1 and CDR2 sequences are KGHSH and LQKENI.

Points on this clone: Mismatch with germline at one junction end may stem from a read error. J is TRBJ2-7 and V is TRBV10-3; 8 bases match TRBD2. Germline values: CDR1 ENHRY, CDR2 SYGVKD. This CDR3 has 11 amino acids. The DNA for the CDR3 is TGTGCCGTCAGCGGGGGATTGGAGCAGTACTTC. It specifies CAVSGGLEQYF.

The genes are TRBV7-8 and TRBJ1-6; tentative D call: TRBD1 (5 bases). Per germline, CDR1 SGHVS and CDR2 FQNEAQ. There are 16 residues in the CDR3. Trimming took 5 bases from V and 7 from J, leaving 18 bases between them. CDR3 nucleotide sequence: TGTGCCAGCAGCGCCTCCGGGGCGCGGGGAAATTCACCCCTCCACTTT. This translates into CASSASGARGNSPLHF.

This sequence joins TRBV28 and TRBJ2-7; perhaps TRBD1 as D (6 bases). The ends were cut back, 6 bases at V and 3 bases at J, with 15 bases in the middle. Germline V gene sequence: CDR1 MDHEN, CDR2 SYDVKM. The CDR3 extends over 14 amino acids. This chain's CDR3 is CASSLQGQNYEQYF. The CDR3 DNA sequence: TGTGCCAGCAGCCTACAGGGCCAGAACTACGAGCAGTACTTC.

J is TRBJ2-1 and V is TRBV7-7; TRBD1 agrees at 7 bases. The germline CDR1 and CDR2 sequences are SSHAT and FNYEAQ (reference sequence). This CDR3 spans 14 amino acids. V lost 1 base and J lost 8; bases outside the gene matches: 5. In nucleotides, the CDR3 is TGTGCCAGCAGCTTAGAGGGGGCTCGGGATGAGCAGTTCTTC. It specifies CASSLEGARDEQFF.

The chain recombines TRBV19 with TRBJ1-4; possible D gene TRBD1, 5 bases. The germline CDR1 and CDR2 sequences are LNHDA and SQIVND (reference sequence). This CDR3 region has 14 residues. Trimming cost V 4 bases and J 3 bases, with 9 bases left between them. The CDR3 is CASSKGRANEKLFF. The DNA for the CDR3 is TGTGCCAGTAGTAAGGGGAGGGCTAATGAAAAACTGTTTTTT.

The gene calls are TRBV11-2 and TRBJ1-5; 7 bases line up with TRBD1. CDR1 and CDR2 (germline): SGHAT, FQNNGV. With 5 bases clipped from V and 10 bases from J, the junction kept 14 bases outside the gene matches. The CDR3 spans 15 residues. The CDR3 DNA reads TGTGCCAGCAGCCAGAAGGGGGCGAAGGGGTCTCCCCAGCATTTT. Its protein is CASSQKGAKGSPQHF.

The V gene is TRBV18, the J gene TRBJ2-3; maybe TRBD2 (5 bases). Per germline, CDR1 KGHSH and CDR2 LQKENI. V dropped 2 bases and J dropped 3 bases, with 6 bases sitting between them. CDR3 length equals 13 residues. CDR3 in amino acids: CASSPGETDTQYF. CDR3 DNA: TGTGCCAGCTCACCAGGGGAGACAGATACGCAGTATTTT. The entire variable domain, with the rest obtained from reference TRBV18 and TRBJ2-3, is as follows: NAGVMQNPRHLVRRRGQEARLRCSPMKGHSHVYWYRQLPEEGLKFMVYLQKENIIDESGMPKERFSAEFPKEGPSILRIQQVVRGDSAAYFCASSPGETDTQYFGPGTRLTVL.

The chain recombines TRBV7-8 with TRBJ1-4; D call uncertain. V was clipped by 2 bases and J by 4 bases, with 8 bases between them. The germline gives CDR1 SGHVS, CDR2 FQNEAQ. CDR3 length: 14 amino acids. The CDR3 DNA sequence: TGTGCCAGCAGCTTACGGGGATTTAATGAAAAACTGTTTTTT. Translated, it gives CASSLRGFNEKLFF.

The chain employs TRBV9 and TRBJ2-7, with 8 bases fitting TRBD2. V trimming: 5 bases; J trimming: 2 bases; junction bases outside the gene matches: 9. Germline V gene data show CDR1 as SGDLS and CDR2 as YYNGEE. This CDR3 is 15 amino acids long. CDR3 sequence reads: CASSEAAGDAYEQYF. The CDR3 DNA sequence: TGTGCCAGCAGTGAAGCAGCGGGAGACGCCTACGAGCAGTACTTC.

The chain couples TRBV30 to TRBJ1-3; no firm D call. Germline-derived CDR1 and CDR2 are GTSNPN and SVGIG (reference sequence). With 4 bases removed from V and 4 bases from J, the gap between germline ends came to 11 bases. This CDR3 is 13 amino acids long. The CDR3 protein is CAWNRQLGNTIYF. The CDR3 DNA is TGTGCCTGGAACCGCCAACTCGGAAACACCATATATTTT.

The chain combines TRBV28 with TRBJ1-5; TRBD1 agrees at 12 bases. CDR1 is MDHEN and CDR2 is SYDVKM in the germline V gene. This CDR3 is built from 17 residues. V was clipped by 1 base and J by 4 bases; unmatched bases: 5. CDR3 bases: TGTGCCAGCAGTTTATTGGGGACAGGGGGCGGGAATCAGCCCCAGCATTTT. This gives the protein CASSLLGTGGGNQPQHF.

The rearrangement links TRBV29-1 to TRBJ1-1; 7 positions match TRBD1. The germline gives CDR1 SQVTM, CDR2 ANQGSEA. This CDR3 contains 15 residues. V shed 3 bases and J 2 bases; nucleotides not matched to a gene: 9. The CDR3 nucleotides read TGCAGCGTTGACTCCCCGGACAGGTTTAACACTGAAGCTTTCTTT. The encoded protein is CSVDSPDRFNTEAFF.

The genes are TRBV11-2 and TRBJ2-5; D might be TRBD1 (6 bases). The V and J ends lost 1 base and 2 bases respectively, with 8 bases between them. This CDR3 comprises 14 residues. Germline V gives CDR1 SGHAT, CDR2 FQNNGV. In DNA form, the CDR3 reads TGTGCCAGCAGCTTAGTGGGACAACAAGAGACCCAGTACTTC. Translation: CASSLVGQQETQYF.